This T cell receptor beta chain came from a study of cytomegalovirus exposure and HLA in healthy donors. Study outcomes and limitations: The authors considered a cluster of highly shared sequence variants likely to be a sequencing artifact. Later on, an analysis showed TCR association rates differing by HLA locus, with DRB1 the most and HLA-C the fewest.

Concerning this clone itself: Its target is not known.

Germline V gene lookup returns CDR1 SGHTA and CDR2 FQGNSA. The CDR3 loop spans 15 amino acids. V was shortened by 5 bases and J by 5 bases, with 18 bases between the two germline ends. PCR amplification relied on 60 Vbeta primers (plus 13 Jbeta primers). Methods used by the authors: Counted up in a later analysis, unique TCR beta chains came to about 83 million, with around 10 million shared. Sequenced by immunoSEQ multiplex PCR; TCRdb stores in-frame clones only, minus some. V, J and clone size were drawn from that table, and D and trimming were deduced from the DNA. Of under 200,000 clones in the sample, approximately 77% were seen once.

This TCR derives from a male donor in good health and CMV-seropositive. Source material: PBMCs. This chain connects TRBV7-2 to TRBJ1-2, with unresolved D. This CDR3 reads CASSPLRVEYYGYTF. CDR3 DNA sequence: TGTGCCAGCAGCCCCTTACGGGTCGAATATTATGGCTACACCTTC.